This T cell receptor beta chain is drawn from a study of T cells in Graves' hyperthyroidism and ophthalmopathy. Ten or more counts support this clonotype. Its antigen is currently unknown. Patients showing uncontrolled infection, other autoimmune disease, pregnancy or lactation were ineligible. Each diagnosis drew on symptoms, thyroxine, TRAb, thyroid ultrasound and orbital computed tomography findings. Blood dates from first hyperthyroidism diagnosis, before any ophthalmopathy symptoms. Template material for amplifying TCR beta CDR3 regions consisted of RNA transcripts. HTBI primers were the set used in a first-round RT-PCR of the TCR CDR3. From the multiplex PCR reads, TCRdb called clonotypes with MiXCR, one entry per CDR3 protein. Among some 600,000 distinct CDR3 sequences listed, about 14% were seen once. General study points: Peripheral blood also featured most of the thyroid clonotypes expanded above 0.001.

The CDR3 is made up of 17 amino acids. V shed 3 bases, J shed 3 bases, and the junction held 11 bases outside the gene matches. Germline CDR1 KGHDR, CDR2 SFDVKD. The chain is built from TRBV24-1 and TRBJ1-2; 8 nucleotides match TRBD1. The sample comprised blood. This clonotype was obtained from a woman in her 30s with Graves' hyperthyroidism that later progressed to Graves' ophthalmopathy. CDR3 loop: CATSDPGDRRGDYGYTF. Here the CDR3 DNA reads TGTGCCACCAGTGATCCGGGGGACAGGAGAGGAGACTATGGCTACACCTTC.